This T cell receptor beta chain was captured in a study of cytomegalovirus exposure and HLA in healthy donors. Study observations and caveats: Researchers reported that three CMV-associated chains were confirmed in vitro as CMV antigen-specific.

Of note for this clone: Its antigen is not known.

Measured with immunoSEQ multiplex PCR; TCRdb has only the in-frame clones, and not every one. The profile shows 100,000 to 150,000 clones, about 91% of them singletons. The sequence derives from a man aged 18-30 years in good health and CMV-seronegative. The sequenced material came from PBMCs.

The CDR3 DNA reads as TGTGCCAGCAGTACGGTGACGGTAGCGGGAGGTAGCTCCTACAATGAGCAGTTCTTC. Translation: CASSTVTVAGGSSYNEQFF. The genes are TRBV28 and TRBJ2-1; 10 positions agree with TRBD2. The germline gives CDR1 MDHEN, CDR2 SYDVKM. CDR3 size: 19 residues. Trimming took 5 bases from V and 0 from J; bases not matched to a gene: 13.